This T cell receptor beta chain is from a study of cytomegalovirus exposure and HLA in healthy donors. Broader study findings: That first-cohort TCR clusters tended to co-occur in the 120 or so validation repertoires was found in a later analysis. The classifier, whose performance was assessed in both the original and validation cohorts, reportedly diagnosed cytomegalovirus status with high specificity and sensitivity. Among TCR sequences, most were rare, though some public TCRs appeared in many donors.

This CDR3 has 11 residues. V shed 4 bases and J shed 12 bases, with 11 bases lying between them. Germline V CDR1 and CDR2: SGHRS, YFSETQ. Of note for this clone: No antigen is known for it.

Repertoires were generated with immunoSEQ multiplex PCR, while TCRdb's copy carries only in-frame clones and drops some. The sample includes about 130,000 clones, approximately 89% of them seen just once. The clonotype comes from a woman aged 18-35 years in good health and CMV-seropositive. Input material: PBMCs. V is TRBV5-1 and J is TRBJ2-1, with D maybe TRBD2 (6 bases). The CDR3 loop is CASSTGGMQFF. CDR3 nucleotide sequence: TGCGCCAGCAGCACGGGCGGGATGCAGTTCTTC.